The 3 T cell receptor beta chains listed next were all sequenced from one sample in a study of T cells after yellow fever vaccination. MiXCR, run by TCRdb on the 5' RACE reads, gives a single entry per CDR3 protein. The profile shows some 110,000 distinct CDR3 sequences, approximately 7.1% of them singletons. This material consisted of CD4+ T cells sorted from PBMCs, taken about 49 days after the first yellow fever vaccination. The receptors derive from a man aged 18 to 29 who received the YFV17D yellow fever vaccine.

This clonotype was counted many times. V gene TRBV28 combines with J gene TRBJ1-1, with TRBD1 as a possible D gene (5 bases). CDR3 length: 16 residues. In germline, CDR1 is MDHEN, CDR2 SYDVKM. V shed 7 bases and J shed 0 bases, with 18 bases lying between them. CDR3 amino acids: CASTTPDSILNTEAFF. CDR3 bases: TGTGCCAGCACTACTCCCGACAGCATTCTGAACACTGAAGCTTTCTTT.

This chain links TRBV7-9 with TRBJ1-3; D ambiguous. V lost 1 base, J lost 4 bases, and 8 bases lay in between. In germline, CDR1 is SEHNR, CDR2 FQNEAQ (reference sequence). The CDR3 has 14 amino acids. CDR3 sequence: CASSLGPVGNTIYF. CDR3 nucleotides: TGTGCCAGCAGCTTAGGTCCAGTCGGAAACACCATATATTTT. Using reference TRBV7-9 and TRBJ1-3 for the parts outside the CDR3, the full variable domain is DTGVSQNPRHKITKRGQNVTFRCDPISEHNRLYWYRQTLGQGPEFLTYFQNEAQLEKSRLLSDRFSAERPKGSFSTLEIQRTEQGDSAMYLCASSLGPVGNTIYFGEGSWLTVV.

This clonotype showed up many times. The chain employs TRBV11-2 and TRBJ2-3; D is perhaps TRBD2 (6 bases). V shed 4 bases and J shed 6 bases, with 8 bases lying between them. This CDR3 has 12 residues. CDR1 and CDR2 (germline): SGHAT, FQNNGV. As DNA, the CDR3 is TGTGCCAGCAGCTCGGGGGTGGATACGCAGTATTTT. It codes for CASSSGVDTQYF.